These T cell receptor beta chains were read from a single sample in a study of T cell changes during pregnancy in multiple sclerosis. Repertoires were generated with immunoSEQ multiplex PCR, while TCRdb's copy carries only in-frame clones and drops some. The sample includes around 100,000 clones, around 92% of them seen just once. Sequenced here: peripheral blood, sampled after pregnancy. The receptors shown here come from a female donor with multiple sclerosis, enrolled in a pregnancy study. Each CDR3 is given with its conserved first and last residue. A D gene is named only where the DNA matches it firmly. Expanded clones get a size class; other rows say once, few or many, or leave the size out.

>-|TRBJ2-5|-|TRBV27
TGTGCCAGCACTCTATGGGAGGGGGGCCAAGAGACCCAGTACTTC
CASTLWEGGQETQYF
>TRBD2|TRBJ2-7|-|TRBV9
TGTGCCAGCAGCGCCAGACTAGCGGGACTGGGGGAGCAGTACTTC
CASSARLAGLGEQYF
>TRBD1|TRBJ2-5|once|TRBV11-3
TGTGCCAGCAGCTTGGGACAGGGAGTTATAGGGACCCAGTACTTC
CASSLGQGVIGTQYF
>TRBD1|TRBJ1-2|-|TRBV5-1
TGCGCCAGCAGCATCCGGGACAGAAATTACGTGGGCTACACCTTC
CASSIRDRNYVGYTF
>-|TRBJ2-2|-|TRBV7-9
TGTGCCAGCAGCCCGAGCGGGCAGGGTATGTCCGGGGAGCTGTTTTTT
CASSPSGQGMSGELFF
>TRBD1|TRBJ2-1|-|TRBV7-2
TGTGCCAGCAGCGCCGACAGGGGGCGCGAGCAGTTCTTC
CASSADRGREQFF
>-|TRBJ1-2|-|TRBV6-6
TGTGCCAGCAGTTACTCGCAGGTCGGCTACACCTTC
CASSYSQVGYTF
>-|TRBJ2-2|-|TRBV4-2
TGTGCCAGCAGCCAAGCGGGGCACCCTCGAGGAGGGATGGCGAACACCGGGGAGCTGTTTTTT
CASSQAGHPRGGMANTGELFF
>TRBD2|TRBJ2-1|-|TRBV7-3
TGTGCCAGCAGCCCGACTAGCGGGGGGTACAATGAGCAGTTCTTC
CASSPTSGGYNEQFF
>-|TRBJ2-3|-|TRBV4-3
TGCGCCAGCAGCCAGGGGACACCGATTAGCACAGATACGCAGTATTTT
CASSQGTPISTDTQYF
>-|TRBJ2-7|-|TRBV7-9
TGTGCCAGCAGCTCCTTATCCTACGAGCAGTACTTC
CASSSLSYEQYF
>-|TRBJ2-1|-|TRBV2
TGTGCCAGCAGGCAGGGGACTATTGAGCAGTTCTTC
CASRQGTIEQFF
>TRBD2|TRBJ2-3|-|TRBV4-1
TGCGCCAGCAGCGGGACTAGCGGGAGCACAGATACGCAGTATTTT
CASSGTSGSTDTQYF
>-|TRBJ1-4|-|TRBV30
TGTGCCTGGAGCCTCAATGAAAAACTGTTTTTT
CAWSLNEKLFF
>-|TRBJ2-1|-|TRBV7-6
TGTGCCAGCAGCCGCCTTAGAGGCGCGGGGAGTCCTGAGAGCTCCTACAATGAGCAGTTCTTC
CASSRLRGAGSPESSYNEQFF
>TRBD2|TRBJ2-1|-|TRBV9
TGTGCCAGCAGCGCTCAGATTAGCGGGAGGAAAGATGAGCAGTTCTTC
CASSAQISGRKDEQFF
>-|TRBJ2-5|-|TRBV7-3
TGTGCCAGCAGCCGAGGTACACAAGAGACCCAGTACTTC
CASSRGTQETQYF
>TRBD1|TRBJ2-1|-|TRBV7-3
TGTGCCAGCAGCCGACAGGGATCCTACAATGAGCAGTTCTTC
CASSRQGSYNEQFF
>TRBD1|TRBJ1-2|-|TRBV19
TGTGCCAGTAGTAAACAGGGGTATGGCTACACCTTC
CASSKQGYGYTF
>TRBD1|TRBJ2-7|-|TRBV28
TGTGCCAGCAGTTTCGACAGGGGATCCTACGAGCAGTACTTC
CASSFDRGSYEQYF
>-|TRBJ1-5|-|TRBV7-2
TGTGCCAGCAGCTCCCAGGGGTCCAATCAGCCCCAGCATTTT
CASSSQGSNQPQHF
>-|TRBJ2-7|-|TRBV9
TGTGCCAGCAGCGTGGATAACAGTAGGTCCTACGAGCAGTACTTC
CASSVDNSRSYEQYF
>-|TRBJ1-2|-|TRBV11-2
TGTGCCAGCAGCTTAGACAGGGGACAATATGGCTACACCTTC
CASSLDRGQYGYTF
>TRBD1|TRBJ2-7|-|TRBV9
TGTGCCAGCAGCGTAGGACAGGGAACCTTTCCCTACGAGCAGTACTTC
CASSVGQGTFPYEQYF
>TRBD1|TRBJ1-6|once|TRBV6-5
TGTGCCAGCAGTTACTCGAGGGACAGTAGTTCACCCCTCCACTTT
CASSYSRDSSSPLHF
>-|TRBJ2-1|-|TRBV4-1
TGCGCCAGCAGCCAAACAGACATTCCTGCTATAGATGAGCAGTTCTTC
CASSQTDIPAIDEQFF
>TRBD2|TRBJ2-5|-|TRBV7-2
TGTGCCAGCAGCTTAGCCGGGGGGGGGACCCAGTACTTC
CASSLAGGGTQYF
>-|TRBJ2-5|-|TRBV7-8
TGTGCCAGCAGCTTCCGGCGGGGTCTCCCCCAAGAGACCCAGTACTTC
CASSFRRGLPQETQYF
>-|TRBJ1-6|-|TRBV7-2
TGTGCCAGCAGCTGGGGTCGGGGGGGCAATTCACCCCTCCACTTT
CASSWGRGGNSPLHF
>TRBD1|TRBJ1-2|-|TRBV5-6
TGTGCCAGTGGACAGGGGGCCTCCAACTATGGCTACACCTTC
CASGQGASNYGYTF
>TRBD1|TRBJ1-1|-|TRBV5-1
TGCGCCAGCACCCCAGACAGGGGAACGGCTTTCTTT
CASTPDRGTAFF
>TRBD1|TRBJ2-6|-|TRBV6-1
TGTGCCAGCAGAACAGGGGACTCTGGGGCCAACGTCCTGACTTTC
CASRTGDSGANVLTF
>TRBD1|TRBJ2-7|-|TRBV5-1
TGCGCCAGCAGCCAGGGACAGGGGGGCAACTACGAGCAGTACTTC
CASSQGQGGNYEQYF
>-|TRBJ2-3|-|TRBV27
TGTGCCAGCAGTTTTGGGGAGGATACGCAGTATTTT
CASSFGEDTQYF
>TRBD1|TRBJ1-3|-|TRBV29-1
TGCAGCGTTAGGACAGGGTCTGGAAACACCATATATTTT
CSVRTGSGNTIYF
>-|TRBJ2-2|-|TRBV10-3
TGTGCCTCCGGTACCCGGGGAATTTCGAACACCGGGGAGCTGTTTTTT
CASGTRGISNTGELFF
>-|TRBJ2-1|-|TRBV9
TGTGCCAGCAGCGTAGTGACGGCGGGCAATGAGCAGTTCTTC
CASSVVTAGNEQFF